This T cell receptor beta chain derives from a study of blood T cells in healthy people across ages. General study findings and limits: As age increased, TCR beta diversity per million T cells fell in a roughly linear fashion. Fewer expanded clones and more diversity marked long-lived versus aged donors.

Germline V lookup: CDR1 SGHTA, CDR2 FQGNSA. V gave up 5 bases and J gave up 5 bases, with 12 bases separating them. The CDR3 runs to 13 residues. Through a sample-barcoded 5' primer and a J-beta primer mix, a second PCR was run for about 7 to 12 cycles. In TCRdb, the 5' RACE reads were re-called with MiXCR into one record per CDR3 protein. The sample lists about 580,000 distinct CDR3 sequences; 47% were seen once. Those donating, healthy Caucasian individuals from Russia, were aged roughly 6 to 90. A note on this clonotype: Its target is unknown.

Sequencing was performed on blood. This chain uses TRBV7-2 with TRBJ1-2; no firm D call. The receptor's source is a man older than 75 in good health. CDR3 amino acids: CASSAGRHYGYTF. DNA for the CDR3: TGTGCCAGCAGCGCCGGAAGGCATTATGGCTACACCTTC.